A selection of T cell receptor beta chains follows, all from one sample in a study of CD4 T cell repertoires in COVID-19. Only in-frame clones appear in the TCRdb table, and some are missing; sequencing was by immunoSEQ multiplex PCR. The table shows some 24,000 clones, with 85% to 95% occurring only once. This specimen was circulating follicular helper CD4+ T cells (cTfh) from blood, taken before the COVID-19 pandemic. These receptors were taken from a human donor who had COVID-19. Each CDR3 is given with its conserved first and last residue. D genes are given only for firm matches. Some rows mark clone size as missing; the rest say once, few, many or name a class of expanded clone.

clone size	V gene	J gene	D gene	CDR3 DNA	CDR3 protein
once	TRBV10-1	TRBJ2-4	-	TGCGCCAGCAGTCTCGGCAGGCCTGATGGCATTCAGTACTTC	CASSLGRPDGIQYF
-	TRBV7-6	TRBJ2-1	-	TGTGCCAGCAGCTTAGCGGGAGGAACCGCCTACAATGAGCAGTTCTTC	CASSLAGGTAYNEQFF
-	TRBV11-2	TRBJ1-6	-	TGTGCCAGCAGCCAACAGATTAGTAATTCACCCCTCCACTTT	CASSQQISNSPLHF
-	TRBV5-1	TRBJ1-2	-	TGCGCCAGCAGCCCGGGGGCGGGGGCGCAGAACTATGGCTACACCTTC	CASSPGAGAQNYGYTF
-	TRBV6-1	TRBJ2-7	-	TGTGCCAGCAGTGAATTCGGGGGGCAGTACTTC	CASSEFGGQYF
-	TRBV19	TRBJ1-1	TRBD1	TGTGCCAGTAGCGAACAGGGGGCGTCTGAAGCTTTCTTT	CASSEQGASEAFF
-	TRBV5-6	TRBJ2-5	TRBD2	TGTGCCAGCAGCCGACCTCTGGCTAGCGGGGGACAAGAGACCCAGTACTTC	CASSRPLASGGQETQYF
-	TRBV5-1	TRBJ1-1	-	TGCGCCAGCAGCTTGGGGGGCTTCGATCGGAGTAACACTGAAGCTTTCTTT	CASSLGGFDRSNTEAFF
once	TRBV30	TRBJ2-1	TRBD2	TGTGCCCATGGAGGTGGCGGGAGGGCTAATGAGCAGTTCTTC	CAHGGGGRANEQFF
-	TRBV7-2	TRBJ1-1	-	TGTGCCAGCAACAATCCCGGGGACACTGAAGCTTTCTTT	CASNNPGDTEAFF
-	TRBV18	TRBJ2-7	-	TGTGCCAGCTCATCCTCCTCCTACGAGCAGTACTTC	CASSSSSYEQYF
-	TRBV6-5	TRBJ1-5	-	TGTGCCAGCAGCGACAGTCCGAATCAGCCCCAGCATTTT	CASSDSPNQPQHF
-	TRBV28	TRBJ1-3	-	TGTGCCAGCGGATGGAGAGACACCATATATTTT	CASGWRDTIYF
-	TRBV2	TRBJ2-7	TRBD1	TGTGCCAACCGAAGGACAGGGCCCTACGAGCAGTACTTC	CANRRTGPYEQYF
-	TRBV5-1	TRBJ2-1	TRBD2	TGCGCCAGCAGCGGCGGGGGGGCTATCAATGAGCAGTTCTTC	CASSGGGAINEQFF
once	TRBV29-1	TRBJ2-3	-	TGCAGCGTTGAAGGTCAGGTCACAGATACGCAGTATTTT	CSVEGQVTDTQYF
-	TRBV11-3	TRBJ2-3	TRBD1	TGTGCCAGCAGTCCCGGGGGACAGGGAAGCACAGATACGCAGTATTTT	CASSPGGQGSTDTQYF
-	TRBV15	TRBJ2-4	-	TGTGCCACCAGCAGATGGGGTGGGGAGAGCAAAAACATTCAGTACTTC	CATSRWGGESKNIQYF
-	TRBV5-1	TRBJ2-3	-	TGCGCCAGCAGCTTGGATTCCGCGAGCACAGATACGCAGTATTTT	CASSLDSASTDTQYF
-	TRBV4-1	TRBJ2-7	TRBD2	TGCGCCAGCAGCCTTCGGACTAGCGGGAGCCTGGGGCACGAGCAGTACTTC	CASSLRTSGSLGHEQYF
-	TRBV11-3	TRBJ2-2	-	TGTGCCAGCAGCTCGACAAGGACCGGGGAGCTGTTTTTT	CASSSTRTGELFF
-	TRBV6-4	TRBJ1-1	-	TGTGCCAGCAGTTTGTTGACAAACACTGAAGCTTTCTTT	CASSLLTNTEAFF
-	TRBV7-9	TRBJ2-5	-	TGTGCCAGCAGCTCCCAACAGGGCCAAAAGCAGTACTTC	CASSSQQGQKQYF
-	TRBV6-6	TRBJ2-1	TRBD1	TGTGCCAGCGGAGGGACAGGTCTAAGCTCCTACAATGAGCAGTTCTTC	CASGGTGLSSYNEQFF
-	TRBV10-2	TRBJ1-3	TRBD1	TGCGCCAGCAGCACAGGGGGGTATGGAAACACCATATATTTT	CASSTGGYGNTIYF
-	TRBV6-1	TRBJ2-7	TRBD2	TGTGCCCGAAGACTAGCGGGAGGCTACGAGCAGTACTTC	CARRLAGGYEQYF
-	TRBV6-1	TRBJ2-7	TRBD2	TGTGCCAGCAGTGAAGTTTCCGTAGGACTAGCGGGGGGGAGGTCCTACGAGCAGTACTTC	CASSEVSVGLAGGRSYEQYF
-	TRBV5-1	TRBJ1-3	TRBD1	TGCGCCAGCAGCTGGGGGACAGGCTCTGCTGGAAACACCATATATTTT	CASSWGTGSAGNTIYF
once	TRBV13	TRBJ1-5	TRBD1	TGTGCCAGCAGCTTAGGGACAGGGCTAAATCAGCCCCAGCATTTT	CASSLGTGLNQPQHF
-	TRBV29-1	TRBJ2-1	-	TGCAGCGCCGGACGTCAGGATAGCGGATTCTACAATGAGCAGTTCTTC	CSAGRQDSGFYNEQFF
-	TRBV7-9	TRBJ2-1	-	TGTGCCAGCAGGTGGGGGACTTCCAATGAGCAGTTCTTC	CASRWGTSNEQFF
-	TRBV5-4	TRBJ2-3	-	TGTGCCAGCAGCTTGCTGGGACTTGGCACAGATACGCAGTATTTT	CASSLLGLGTDTQYF
-	TRBV14	TRBJ1-1	-	TGTGCCAGCAGCGTCCGATTGGGGAGAGCTTTCTTT	CASSVRLGRAFF
once	TRBV28	TRBJ2-7	-	TGTGCCAGCAGGGCAAGCGGAGTTTCCTACGAGCAGTACTTC	CASRASGVSYEQYF
few	TRBV28	TRBJ1-1	-	TGTGCCAGCCACAAGGGGAGGAGGTCTGAAGCTTTCTTT	CASHKGRRSEAFF
once	TRBV4-2	TRBJ2-2	TRBD2	TGTGCCAGCAGCCAAGAGGGCACTAGCGGGGGCCACACCGGGGAGCTGTTTTTT	CASSQEGTSGGHTGELFF
-	TRBV30	TRBJ1-6	-	TGTGCCTGGAGTTCGGGGGGGAATTCACCCCTCCACTTT	CAWSSGGNSPLHF
-	TRBV10-3	TRBJ1-3	-	TGTGCCTCGAAGACCGACAGGATTGGAAGCACCATATATTTT	CASKTDRIGSTIYF
-	TRBV5-1	TRBJ1-4	TRBD1	TGCGCCAGCAGCTTGGGGACAGGGGTGAAAGAAAAACTGTTTTTT	CASSLGTGVKEKLFF
-	TRBV5-5	TRBJ1-2	-	TGTGCCAGCAGCTCGAGTATGTGGGGCTACACCTTC	CASSSSMWGYTF
-	TRBV7-8	TRBJ1-3	TRBD1	TGTGCCAGCAGCTTAGGGGCCAGGGGGACTGGAAACACCATATATTTT	CASSLGARGTGNTIYF
-	TRBV10-3	TRBJ1-1	TRBD1	TGTGCCATCAGTCGAGGGACAGGCGACACTGAAGCTTTCTTT	CAISRGTGDTEAFF
-	TRBV29-1	TRBJ2-2	TRBD1	TGCAGCGTTATGTTAGAGGCTGGACAGGGCCGCACCGGGGAGCTGTTTTTT	CSVMLEAGQGRTGELFF
-	TRBV9	TRBJ1-2	TRBD1	TGTGCCAGCAGCGTAGGGAGGGGGCCAGGCTATGGCTACACCTTC	CASSVGRGPGYGYTF
-	TRBV2	TRBJ2-2	-	TGTGCCAGCAGTGAAGGAGGGCTAGCCGTCACCGGGGAGCTGTTTTTT	CASSEGGLAVTGELFF
once	TRBV28	TRBJ2-5	TRBD2	TGTGCCAGCAGTCTAGGGGGGAGGAGGGGGCGTAGCGGGAGGCTGGAGACCCAGTACTTC	CASSLGGRRGRSGRLETQYF
-	TRBV27	TRBJ1-2	TRBD1	TGTGCCAGCAGTTTTGGGCAGGGGGAATGGGGCTACACCTTC	CASSFGQGEWGYTF
-	TRBV7-2	TRBJ2-7	TRBD2	TGTGCCAGCAGCACTAGCGGGGGGGCCTACGAGCAGTACTTC	CASSTSGGAYEQYF
-	TRBV4-2	TRBJ2-1	-	TGTGCCAGCAGCCAAGATCAAGGGGGTAACTACAATGAGCAGTTCTTC	CASSQDQGGNYNEQFF
-	TRBV29-1	TRBJ1-1	TRBD1	TGCAGCGGGACAGGGATGAACACTGAAGCTTTCTTT	CSGTGMNTEAFF
-	TRBV6-5	TRBJ2-7	TRBD2	TGTGCCAGCAGTTACTCCCTAGCGGGAAGGTACGAGCAGTACTTC	CASSYSLAGRYEQYF
-	TRBV7-9	TRBJ1-2	-	TGTGCCAGCAGCCCTGATAGGAGGGATTATGGCTACACCTTC	CASSPDRRDYGYTF